One T cell receptor beta chain is described in this entry. Which antigen it targets is not known. No much larger clone is present one base from it, and per-base qualities are unavailable. Library preparation employed the immunoSEQ multiplex PCR assay. For the multiplex PCR, a mixture combining 60 forward primers for TCR Vbeta segments and 13 reverse primers for TCR Jbeta segments was used. The CDR3 region of rearranged TCR beta genes was amplified from genomic DNA by a multiplex PCR assay. The amplified TCR beta libraries were sequenced on the Illumina HiSeq System as 87-base-pair reads. In the original analysis: A later analysis tallied some 79 million unique TCR beta chains across the 650 to 750 repertoires, and about 12 million of those chains were shared by two or more donors. To remove PCR and sequencing errors, raw reads were error-corrected and collapsed into unique sequences using a nearest-neighbor algorithm that merged closely related sequences. Alignment of CDR3 sequences to IMGT reference sequences was used to assign V, D and J gene segments. For a sequence to be retained, a match of at least six nucleotides to both a V gene segment and a J gene segment was required. Rearrangements were called productive when the CDR3 lacked stop codons and stayed in frame with V and J; all others were non-productive. CDR3 was defined by IMGT convention, running from the second conserved V-encoded cysteine to the conserved J-encoded phenylalanine. In an earlier analysis of more than 550 of the donors, sequences lacking an unambiguous match to a single V gene segment were excluded. An earlier analysis of under 750 of the donors called V segments functional above 56.7% productive rearrangements and segregating when the between-donor standard deviation exceeded 5%. A statistical classification framework was developed to diagnose cytomegalovirus status using the catalog of TCR beta chain sequences. In a later analysis, V and J genes were assigned by comparing TCR nucleotide sequences against IMGT/GENE-DB human TR gene sequences. Using the TCRdist pipeline, a later analysis assigned CDR3 sequences along with most-parsimonious VDJ recombination scenarios. In a later analysis, every TCR beta chain was defined by the combination of its CDR3 amino acid sequence and its V-gene family, and reads without a unique V-gene family were dropped. To address suspected cross-contamination and a sequencing artifact, a later analysis removed around 590 highly shared, low-generation-probability nucleotide sequences. For each public chain, a later analysis derived a clonal expansion index from normalized ranks of inferred template counts within each repertoire. Generation probabilities in a later analysis came from a VDJ recombination model fitted to out-of-frame rearrangements, and those results were checked against IGoR. Hypergeometric tests were used in a later analysis to score TCR-TCR, TCR-HLA and TCR-CMV co-occurrence, with a repertoire-size bias correction applied to the TCR pairs. False discovery rates were estimated in a later analysis by permuting HLA or CMV assignments 20 times. A later analysis grouped co-occurring TCRs with DBSCAN, adding TCRdist sequence similarity when clustering within HLA-allele-positive subsets. For co-occurrence clustering, repertoires with fewer than 30,000 or more than 120,000 public chains were excluded, along with five or six repertoires with anomalous nucleotide sharing. TCRdb limited this immuneACCESS table to in-frame rearrangements with V and J called. A share of clones is missing; checked studies link under half to unresolved V genes, and the rest is unexplained. V, J and clone size reflect that table, while D and trimming were determined from the DNA. This sample comprises around 35,000 clones, roughly 74% of them detected only once. The top ten clonotypes cover approximately 6.3% of the sample.

This record comes from a study of cytomegalovirus exposure and HLA in healthy donors (dated by TCRdb to the late 2010s). The study in broad terms: An earlier analysis of approximately 640 of the donors reported 250 to 300 Gb of sequence data and roughly 110 million unique TCR beta sequences from 150 million to 200 million T cells. A later genetic analysis took genome-wide SNP genotypes for about three fifths of the 666 donors and used that subset as a discovery cohort. The study used immunosequencing to profile the T cell repertoires of some 600 subjects and linked those repertoires to cytomegalovirus serostatus. The later analysis used no new phenotypic data to find candidate immune exposures, relying instead on TCR beta sequences and their occurrence across donors. The genetic ancestry cluster associated with self-reported Caucasian donors included over 80% of the approximately 410 genotyped donors. HLA typing covered class I and class II loci at four-digit resolution. Donor age, sex, ethnicity and CMV serostatus were collected together with the repertoire data. Among 300 to 500 genotyped donors of the cohort, an average of roughly 230,000 unique TCR beta nucleotide sequences was sequenced per donor, of which about 18% were non-productive. To decide whether each TCR beta V gene segment behaved as functional or pseudogenic, an earlier analysis of approximately 620 of the donors relied on high-throughput TCR beta sequencing. An early release covering over 500 HLA-typed donors comprised about 300 gigabases of sequencing data and about 90 million unique TCR sequences. Every discovery cohort repertoire had been produced on one sequencing platform. The number of donors typed differed by locus, with roughly 620-630 for A, B, C, DRB1 and DQB1, roughly 520 for DQA1, under 610 for DPA1, and under 490 for DPB1. A separate validation cohort of approximately 130 different subjects was used in addition to the 666-subject first cohort. The study aimed to test whether signatures of past pathogen exposure could be identified by cataloging public T cell receptors. High-throughput TCR immunosequencing, statistical association of individual TCRs with disease status, and machine learning were combined to predict cytomegalovirus infection status. In a later analysis, previously published TCR beta repertoires from several hundred donors were re-analyzed and high-resolution HLA genotyping was added so that TCR occurrence patterns could be studied. Roughly five DR-DQ haplotypes were handled as single units for association and clustering because linkage in the cohort was strong. The research as a whole found: While some public TCRs were present in many individuals, most TCR sequences turned up only very rarely across donors. Three of the identified cytomegalovirus-associated TCR beta chains were confirmed in vitro to be specific for cytomegalovirus antigens. At a false discovery rate of 0.05, a later analysis linked 16,951 TCR beta sequences to specific HLA alleles. The earlier analysis of about 600 of the donors excluded approximately 15 rarely observed V segments, including chromosome 9 orphons, because counts were too low. It was suggested by the authors that the approach could potentially be generalized to other disease states and immunological phenotypes. In an earlier analysis of some 500 of the donors, most TCR beta V segments were observed in productive rearrangements about 90% or about 30% of the time, broadly matching IMGT annotations. When HLA alleles, especially DR and DQ, strongly co-occurred, TCR associations were difficult to assign to individual alleles. Immune exposure information for the cohort was limited to CMV serostatus. A further reported finding was that TCR beta sequences accurately predicted the HLA-A and HLA-B alleles for most subjects in the first cohort. The classifier was reported to diagnose cytomegalovirus status with high specificity and sensitivity in both the original and validation cohorts. HLA typing was unavailable for some donors at each locus, so association tests used only the typed subset. In a later analysis, several top co-occurrence clusters were reported to appear linked to parvovirus B19, influenza, CMV and Epstein-Barr virus. Only TCR beta chains were sequenced in this cohort, and the absence of alpha or paired-chain data limited detectable features. Compared with the approximately 720-donor mean, donors in an Asian-associated ancestry cluster had fewer N-insertions in productive TCRs, according to a later genetic analysis. Linkage disequilibrium might explain the correlated functional status among segregating V segments, but an unknown experimental factor could not be excluded. Some IMGT-functional V segments, including TRBV6-2 and TRBV6-3, could not be told apart with the 87-base-pair reads, so those segments were excluded. Sequencing depth was assumed to be roughly uniform across donors in the presence/absence analyses, though that assumption may not hold. Compared with equally common non-associated chains, HLA-associated TCR beta chains in a later analysis were more clonally expanded and had lower generation probabilities. A later genetic analysis associated a missense DCLRE1C variant with V-gene and J-gene trimming of TCR beta chains, and an independent cohort replicated the association. Most CMV-associated TCR beta chains appeared to be HLA-restricted in a later analysis, and the HLA associations seemed to be driven largely by CMV exposure. A cluster of highly shared sequence variants was judged likely to be a technical artifact of the sequencing pipeline. According to a later analysis, TCR association rates differed among HLA loci, with DRB1 alleles showing the most associated TCRs and HLA-C alleles showing the fewest. In the study, 164 TCR beta chains were listed as associated with cytomegalovirus.

Sequences SGHNT (CDR1) and YENEEA (CDR2) are obtained from the germline V gene. Including cysteine and phenylalanine, the CDR3 has 14 amino acids. The read is trimmed to its CDR3 DNA, 42 bases read in frame from base 1. V is reduced by 3 bases and J by 6 bases, leaving a spacing of 12 bases between them. The cohort comprised around 700 healthy bone marrow donors. All cohort members were sampled while nominally healthy, although unrecorded immune exposures were likely present. The donor was CMV seronegative and belonged to the group of 352 seronegative cohort members. Each donor provided a peripheral blood sample, and peripheral blood mononuclear cells were used for TCR beta sequencing. Genomic DNA was extracted from the blood cell samples with the Qiagen DNeasy Blood Extraction Kit.

The source material was PBMCs. This sequence was found in a man aged 25 to 40 in good health and CMV-seronegative. The sequence links TRBV11-3 to TRBJ2-1; no confident D gene assignment can be made. The nucleotide sequence reads as follows: TGTGCCAGCAGCTTCTCGCCCGCGTCCAATGAGCAGTTCTTC. Its translation reads: CASSFSPASNEQFF.